A selection of T cell receptor beta chains follows, all from one sample in a study of blood T cell repertoires in COVID-19. Clones were read by immunoSEQ multiplex PCR, and TCRdb kept only the in-frame ones, dropping some. The sample lists 70,000 or so clones, almost 80% seen once, with 16% in the top ten. Sequenced: peripheral blood. All receptors derive from a man in his 60s with acute or convalescent COVID-19. CDR3s include the opening cysteine and the closing phenylalanine or tryptophan. D genes are given only for firm matches. Not every row has a clone size; where given, it reads once, few, many or a size class.

V gene: TRBV5-1
D gene: .
J gene: TRBJ1-6
clone size: .
CDR3 DNA: TGCGCCAGCAGCTCCGGGGGACCCCTCCACTTT
CDR3 protein: CASSSGGPLHF

V gene: TRBV5-1
D gene: TRBD1
J gene: TRBJ1-6
clone size: .
CDR3 DNA: TGCGCCAGCAGGACAGGGGATAATTCACCCCTCCACTTT
CDR3 protein: CASRTGDNSPLHF

V gene: TRBV11-2
D gene: .
J gene: TRBJ1-2
clone size: .
CDR3 DNA: TGTGCCAGCAGCGCGGGACCGATTCCTAACTATGGCTACACCTTC
CDR3 protein: CASSAGPIPNYGYTF

V gene: TRBV4-2
D gene: TRBD2
J gene: TRBJ2-5
clone size: once
CDR3 DNA: TGTGCCAGCAGCCTCTTGACTAGCGGGGGGCCGAGGGAGACCCAGTACTTC
CDR3 protein: CASSLLTSGGPRETQYF

V gene: TRBV5-1
D gene: .
J gene: TRBJ1-1
clone size: .
CDR3 DNA: TGCGCCAGCAGCTTGGCCCGGACAGAGAACACTGAAGCTTTCTTT
CDR3 protein: CASSLARTENTEAFF

V gene: TRBV11-3
D gene: .
J gene: TRBJ2-1
clone size: once
CDR3 DNA: TGTGCCAGCAGCTCGAGCCTCGGGACAATGGATGAGCAGTTCTTC
CDR3 protein: CASSSSLGTMDEQFF

V gene: TRBV3-1/TRBV3-2
D gene: TRBD1
J gene: TRBJ1-1
clone size: .
CDR3 DNA: TGTGCCAGCAGCCAAGCCGGGACAGGGGTCCCAGAAGCTTTCTTT
CDR3 protein: CASSQAGTGVPEAFF

V gene: TRBV11-3
D gene: .
J gene: TRBJ2-2
clone size: .
CDR3 DNA: TGTGCCAGCGCAGCGAACACCGGGGAGCTGTTTTTT
CDR3 protein: CASAANTGELFF

V gene: TRBV7-6
D gene: TRBD1
J gene: TRBJ2-2
clone size: .
CDR3 DNA: TGTGCCAGCAGCTTGGACAGGGCCGTCGGGGAGCTGTTTTTT
CDR3 protein: CASSLDRAVGELFF

V gene: TRBV6-5
D gene: .
J gene: TRBJ1-1
clone size: .
CDR3 DNA: TGTGCCAGCAGTTACTCAAGGGGGGGAGGCACTGAAGCTTTCTTT
CDR3 protein: CASSYSRGGGTEAFF

V gene: TRBV5-4
D gene: .
J gene: TRBJ1-6
clone size: .
CDR3 DNA: TGTGCCAGCAGCGTCGACTCAGATAATTCACCCCTCCACTTT
CDR3 protein: CASSVDSDNSPLHF

V gene: TRBV15
D gene: TRBD1
J gene: TRBJ2-3
clone size: few
CDR3 DNA: TGTGCCACCAGCAGTTCCCACGGGACAGGGGTCCCCCAGTATTTT
CDR3 protein: CATSSSHGTGVPQYF

V gene: TRBV6-5
D gene: .
J gene: TRBJ2-7
clone size: .
CDR3 DNA: TGTGCCAGCACCGCAGGGATTTATGTATCCGAGCAGTACTTC
CDR3 protein: CASTAGIYVSEQYF

V gene: TRBV12-5
D gene: TRBD1
J gene: TRBJ1-5
clone size: .
CDR3 DNA: TGTGCTAGTGGTCTGGGACAGGGCGGCAATCAGCCCCAGCATTTT
CDR3 protein: CASGLGQGGNQPQHF

V gene: TRBV29-1
D gene: TRBD1
J gene: TRBJ2-4
clone size: .
CDR3 DNA: TGCAGCGTTGGGGACAGGGGAACGAACATTCAGTACTTC
CDR3 protein: CSVGDRGTNIQYF

V gene: TRBV5-6
D gene: .
J gene: TRBJ1-2
clone size: few
CDR3 DNA: TGTGCCAGCAGCACCGGGGTGGCCTATGGCTACACCTTC
CDR3 protein: CASSTGVAYGYTF